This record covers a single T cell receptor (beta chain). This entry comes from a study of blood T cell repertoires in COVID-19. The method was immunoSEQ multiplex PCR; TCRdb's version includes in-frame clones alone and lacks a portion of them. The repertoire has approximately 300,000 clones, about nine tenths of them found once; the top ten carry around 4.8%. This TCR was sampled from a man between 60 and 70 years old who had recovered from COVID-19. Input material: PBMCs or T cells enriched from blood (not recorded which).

CDR3 region: CASSSQGWGSGNTIYF. CDR3 DNA sequence: TGTGCCAGCAGCTCACAGGGATGGGGCTCTGGAAACACCATATATTTT. This rearrangement joins TRBV7-8 to TRBJ1-3, with a possible D match to TRBD1 (6 bases). The CDR3 is 16 residues long. Trimming took 4 bases from V and 0 from J, leaving 13 bases between them. The V gene's germline CDR1 is SGHVS and CDR2 FQNEAQ.